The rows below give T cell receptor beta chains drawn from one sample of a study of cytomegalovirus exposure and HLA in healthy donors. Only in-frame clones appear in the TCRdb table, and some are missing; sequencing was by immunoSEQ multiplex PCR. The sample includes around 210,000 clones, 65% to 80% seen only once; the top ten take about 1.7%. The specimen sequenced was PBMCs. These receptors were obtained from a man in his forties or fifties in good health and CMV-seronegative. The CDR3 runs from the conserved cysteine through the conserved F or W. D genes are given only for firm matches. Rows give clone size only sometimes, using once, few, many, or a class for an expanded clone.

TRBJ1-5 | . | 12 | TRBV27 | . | CASSPGHQPQHF | TGTGCCAGCAGTCCCGGTCATCAGCCCCAGCATTTT
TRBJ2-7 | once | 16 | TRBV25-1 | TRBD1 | CASSERQGAPQNEQYF | TGTGCCAGCAGTGAACGCCAGGGGGCGCCCCAAAACGAGCAGTACTTC
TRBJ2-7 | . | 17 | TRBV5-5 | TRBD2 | CASSVQGLLAGNYEQYF | TGTGCCAGCAGCGTCCAGGGACTCCTAGCGGGGAACTACGAGCAGTACTTC
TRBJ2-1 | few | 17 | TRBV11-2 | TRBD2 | CASSPRGLAGVYNEQFF | TGTGCCAGCAGCCCTAGGGGGTTAGCGGGAGTTTACAATGAGCAGTTCTTC
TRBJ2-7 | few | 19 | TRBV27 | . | CASSLSTGLASGSTYEQYF | TGTGCCAGCAGTTTATCAACAGGGCTCGCTAGCGGATCAACCTACGAGCAGTACTTC
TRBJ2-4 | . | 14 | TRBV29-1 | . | CSAGGAGAGNIQYF | TGCAGCGCTGGGGGGGCAGGGGCGGGAAACATTCAGTACTTC
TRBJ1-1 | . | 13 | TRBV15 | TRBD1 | CATDRGAHTEAFF | TGTGCCACCGACAGGGGCGCCCACACTGAAGCTTTCTTT
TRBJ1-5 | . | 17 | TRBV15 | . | CATSRDLGGAKNQPQHF | TGTGCCACCAGCAGAGACCTGGGGGGGGCGAAGAATCAGCCCCAGCATTTT
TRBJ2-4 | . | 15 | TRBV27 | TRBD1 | CASSPQGQGFGIQYF | TGTGCCAGCAGTCCCCAGGGACAGGGATTTGGCATTCAGTACTTC
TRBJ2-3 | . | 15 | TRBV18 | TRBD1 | CASSALQGASDTQYF | TGTGCCAGCTCAGCCTTACAGGGGGCGTCAGATACGCAGTATTTT
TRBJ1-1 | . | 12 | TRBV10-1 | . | CASSEGRGAAFF | TGCGCCAGCAGTGAGGGTAGGGGCGCGGCTTTCTTT
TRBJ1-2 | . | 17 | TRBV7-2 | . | CASSLDVAPTGNYGYTF | TGTGCCAGCAGCTTAGATGTGGCCCCGACGGGTAACTATGGCTACACCTTC
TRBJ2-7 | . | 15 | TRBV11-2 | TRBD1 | CASSRDRGFSYEQYF | TGTGCCAGCAGCAGGGACAGGGGGTTCTCCTACGAGCAGTACTTC
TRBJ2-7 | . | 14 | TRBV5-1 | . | CASSSRDNTYEQYF | TGCGCCAGCAGCTCAAGGGACAATACCTACGAGCAGTACTTC
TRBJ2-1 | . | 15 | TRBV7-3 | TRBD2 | CASSLAGGTYNEQFF | TGTGCCAGCAGCTTAGCGGGAGGTACCTACAATGAGCAGTTCTTC
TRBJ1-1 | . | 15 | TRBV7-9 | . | CAGTGHNSMNTEAFF | TGTGCCGGTACAGGTCATAATTCCATGAACACTGAAGCTTTCTTT
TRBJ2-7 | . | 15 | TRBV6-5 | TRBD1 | CASSRTPGQGNEQYF | TGTGCCAGCAGTCGAACACCGGGACAGGGGAACGAGCAGTACTTC
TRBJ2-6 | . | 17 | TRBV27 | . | CASSLSIGATGANVLTF | TGTGCCAGCAGTTTAAGTATAGGGGCAACTGGGGCCAACGTCCTGACTTTC
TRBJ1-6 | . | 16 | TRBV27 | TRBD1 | CASSLGVRGRNSPLHF | TGTGCCAGCAGTTTAGGGGTCAGGGGGCGTAATTCACCCCTCCACTTT
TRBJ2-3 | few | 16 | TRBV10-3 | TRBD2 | CAISQGTTYGTDTQYF | TGTGCCATCAGTCAAGGGACTACCTACGGGACAGATACGCAGTATTTT
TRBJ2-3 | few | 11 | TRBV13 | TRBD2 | CASSLSGEQYF | TGTGCCAGCAGCTTAAGCGGGGAGCAGTATTTT
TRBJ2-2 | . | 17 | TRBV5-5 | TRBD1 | CASSLAGTGVNTGELFF | TGTGCCAGCAGCTTGGCCGGGACAGGGGTGAACACCGGGGAGCTGTTTTTT
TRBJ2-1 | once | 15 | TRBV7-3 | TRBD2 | CASSLGLAGGGEQFF | TGTGCCAGCAGCCTGGGACTAGCGGGAGGGGGTGAGCAGTTCTTC
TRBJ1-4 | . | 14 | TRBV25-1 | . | CASSESRTVEKLFF | TGTGCCAGCAGTGAATCGAGGACAGTTGAAAAACTGTTTTTT
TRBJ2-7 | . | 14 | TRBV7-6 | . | CASSPGAGAGEQYF | TGTGCCAGCAGCCCGGGAGCCGGAGCGGGCGAGCAGTACTTC
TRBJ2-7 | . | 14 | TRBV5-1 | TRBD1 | CASSLDRGTYEQYF | TGCGCCAGCAGCCTGGACAGGGGGACCTACGAGCAGTACTTC
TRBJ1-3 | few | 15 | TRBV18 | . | CASSPLTGYGNTIYF | TGTGCCAGCTCACCACTCACAGGGTACGGAAACACCATATATTTT
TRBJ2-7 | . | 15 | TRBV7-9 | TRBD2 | CASSLRLADPYEQYF | TGTGCCAGCAGCCTTAGACTAGCGGATCCCTACGAGCAGTACTTC
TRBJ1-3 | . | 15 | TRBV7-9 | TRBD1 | CASSLATGPGNTIYF | TGTGCCAGCAGCTTAGCGACAGGGCCTGGAAACACCATATATTTT
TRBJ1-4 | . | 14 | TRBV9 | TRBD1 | CASSVGDSYEKLFF | TGTGCCAGCAGCGTAGGGGACAGCTATGAAAAACTGTTTTTT
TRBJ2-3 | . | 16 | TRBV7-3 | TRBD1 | CASSYAAGGTPDTQYF | TGTGCCAGCAGCTACGCGGCAGGGGGCACCCCAGATACGCAGTATTTT
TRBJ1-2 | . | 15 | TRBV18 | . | CASSPNQGKEYGYTF | TGTGCCAGCTCACCAAATCAGGGGAAGGAGTATGGCTACACCTTC
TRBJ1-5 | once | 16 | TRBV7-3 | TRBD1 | CASSLDGTGGNQPQHF | TGTGCCAGCAGCTTAGATGGGACAGGGGGCAATCAGCCCCAGCATTTT
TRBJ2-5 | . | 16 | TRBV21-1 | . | CASSRALDRLQETQYF | TGTGCCAGCAGCAGAGCCTTGGACAGACTCCAAGAGACCCAGTACTTC
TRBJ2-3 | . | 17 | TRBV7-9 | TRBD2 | CAGSKSLAGGRVDTQYF | TGTGCCGGCTCTAAGTCTCTAGCGGGAGGTCGAGTAGATACGCAGTATTTT
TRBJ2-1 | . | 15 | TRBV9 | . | CASSVSERWYNEQFF | TGTGCCAGCAGCGTATCGGAGCGGTGGTACAATGAGCAGTTCTTC
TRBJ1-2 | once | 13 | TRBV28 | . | CASSLGLRNGYTF | TGTGCCAGCAGTTTGGGGCTCCGGAACGGCTACACCTTC
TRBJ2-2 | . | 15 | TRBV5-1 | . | CASSPGPGGPGELFF | TGCGCCAGCAGCCCCGGACCCGGAGGTCCGGGGGAGCTGTTTTTT